This T cell receptor beta chain originates from a study of HIV-infected patients and healthy controls. This clonotype was counted many times. MiXCR was run by TCRdb on the 5' RACE reads, yielding one entry per CDR3 protein. Of around 67,000 distinct CDR3 sequences listed, 15% to 20% are singletons. The sample comprised CD4+ T cells from blood. This TCR came from a human donor in good health.

CDR3: CASSQEPGSPYEQYF. CDR3 DNA: TGCGCCAGCAGCCAAGAACCCGGGTCCCCCTACGAGCAGTACTTC. The gene calls are TRBV4-3 and TRBJ2-7, with D unresolved. In germline, CDR1 is LGHNA, CDR2 YSLEER. Trimming removed 0 bases at V and 2 bases at J, with 11 bases between. CDR3 length: 15 residues.